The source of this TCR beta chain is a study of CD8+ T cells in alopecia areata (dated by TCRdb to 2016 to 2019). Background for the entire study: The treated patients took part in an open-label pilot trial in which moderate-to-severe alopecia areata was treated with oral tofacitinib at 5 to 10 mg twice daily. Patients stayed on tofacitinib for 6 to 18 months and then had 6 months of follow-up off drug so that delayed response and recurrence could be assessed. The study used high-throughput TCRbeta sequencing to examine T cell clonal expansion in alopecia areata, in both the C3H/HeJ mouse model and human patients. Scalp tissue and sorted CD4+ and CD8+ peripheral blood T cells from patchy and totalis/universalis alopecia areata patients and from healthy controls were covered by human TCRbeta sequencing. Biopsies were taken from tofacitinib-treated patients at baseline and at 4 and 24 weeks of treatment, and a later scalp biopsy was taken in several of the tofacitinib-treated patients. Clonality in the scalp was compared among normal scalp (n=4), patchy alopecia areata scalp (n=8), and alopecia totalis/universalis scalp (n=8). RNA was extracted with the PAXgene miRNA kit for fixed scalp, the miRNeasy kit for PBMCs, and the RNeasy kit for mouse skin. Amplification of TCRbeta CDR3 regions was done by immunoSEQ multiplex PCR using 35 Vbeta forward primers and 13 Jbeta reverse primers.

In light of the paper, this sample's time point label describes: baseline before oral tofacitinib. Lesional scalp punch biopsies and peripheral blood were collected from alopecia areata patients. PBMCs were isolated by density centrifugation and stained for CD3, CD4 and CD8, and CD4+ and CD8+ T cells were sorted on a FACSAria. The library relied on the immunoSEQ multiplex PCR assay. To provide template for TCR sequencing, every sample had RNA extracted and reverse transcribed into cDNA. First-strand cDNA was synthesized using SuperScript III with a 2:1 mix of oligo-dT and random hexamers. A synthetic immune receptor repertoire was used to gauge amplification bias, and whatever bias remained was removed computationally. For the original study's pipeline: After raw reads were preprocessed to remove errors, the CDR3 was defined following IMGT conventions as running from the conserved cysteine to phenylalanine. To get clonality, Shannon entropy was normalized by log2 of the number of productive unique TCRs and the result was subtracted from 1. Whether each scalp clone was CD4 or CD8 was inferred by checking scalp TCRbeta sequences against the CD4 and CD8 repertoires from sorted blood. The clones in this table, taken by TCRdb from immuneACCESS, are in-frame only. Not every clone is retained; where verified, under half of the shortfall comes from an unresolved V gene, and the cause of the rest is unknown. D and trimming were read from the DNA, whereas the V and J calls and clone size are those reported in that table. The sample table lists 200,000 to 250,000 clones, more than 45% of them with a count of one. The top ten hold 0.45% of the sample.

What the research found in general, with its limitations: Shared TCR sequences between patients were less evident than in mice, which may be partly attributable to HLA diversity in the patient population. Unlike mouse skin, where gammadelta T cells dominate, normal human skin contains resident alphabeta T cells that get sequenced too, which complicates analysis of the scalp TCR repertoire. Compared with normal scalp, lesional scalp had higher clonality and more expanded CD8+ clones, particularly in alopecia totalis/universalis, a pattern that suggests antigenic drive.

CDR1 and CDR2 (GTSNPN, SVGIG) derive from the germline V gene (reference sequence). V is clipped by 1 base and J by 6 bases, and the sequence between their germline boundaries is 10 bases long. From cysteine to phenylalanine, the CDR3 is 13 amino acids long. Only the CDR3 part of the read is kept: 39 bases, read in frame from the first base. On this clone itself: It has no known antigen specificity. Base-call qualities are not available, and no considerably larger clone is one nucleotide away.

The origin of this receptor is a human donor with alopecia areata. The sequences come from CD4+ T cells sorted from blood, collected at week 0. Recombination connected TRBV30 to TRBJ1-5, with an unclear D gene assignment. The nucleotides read TGTGCCTGGAGTGGTGGGTTTGCTCAGCCCCAGCATTTT. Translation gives CAWSGGFAQPQHF.